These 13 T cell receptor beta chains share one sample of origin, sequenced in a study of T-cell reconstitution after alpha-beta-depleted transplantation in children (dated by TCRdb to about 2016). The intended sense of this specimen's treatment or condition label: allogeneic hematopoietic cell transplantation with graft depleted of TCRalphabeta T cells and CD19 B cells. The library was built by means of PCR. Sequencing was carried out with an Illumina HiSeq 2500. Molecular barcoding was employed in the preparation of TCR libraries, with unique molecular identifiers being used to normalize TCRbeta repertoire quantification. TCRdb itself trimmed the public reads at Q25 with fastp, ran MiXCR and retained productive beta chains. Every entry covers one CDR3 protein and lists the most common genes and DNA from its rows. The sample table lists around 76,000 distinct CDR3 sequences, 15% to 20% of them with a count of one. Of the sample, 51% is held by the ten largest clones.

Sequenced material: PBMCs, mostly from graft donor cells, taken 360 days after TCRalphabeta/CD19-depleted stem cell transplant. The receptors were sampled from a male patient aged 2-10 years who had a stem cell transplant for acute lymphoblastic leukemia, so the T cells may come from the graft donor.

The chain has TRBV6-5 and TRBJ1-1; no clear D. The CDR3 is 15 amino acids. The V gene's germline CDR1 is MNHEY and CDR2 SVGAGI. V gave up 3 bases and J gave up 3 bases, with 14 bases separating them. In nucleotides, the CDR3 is TGTGCCAGCAGTTATCTACAAGGCGGGCACACTGAAGCTTTCTTT. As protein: CASSYLQGGHTEAFF.

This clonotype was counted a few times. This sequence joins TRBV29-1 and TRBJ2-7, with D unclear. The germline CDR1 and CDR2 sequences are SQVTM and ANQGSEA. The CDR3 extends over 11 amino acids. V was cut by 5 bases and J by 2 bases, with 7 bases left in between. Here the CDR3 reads CSVRVAYEQYF. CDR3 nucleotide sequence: TGCAGCGTTCGGGTTGCCTACGAGCAGTACTTC.

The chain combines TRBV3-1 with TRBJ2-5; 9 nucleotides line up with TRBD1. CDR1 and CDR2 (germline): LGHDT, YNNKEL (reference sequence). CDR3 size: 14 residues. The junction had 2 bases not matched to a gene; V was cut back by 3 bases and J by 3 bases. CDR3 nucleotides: TGTGCCAGCAGCCAGGGGACAGGGAAAGAGACCCAGTACTTC. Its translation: CASSQGTGKETQYF.

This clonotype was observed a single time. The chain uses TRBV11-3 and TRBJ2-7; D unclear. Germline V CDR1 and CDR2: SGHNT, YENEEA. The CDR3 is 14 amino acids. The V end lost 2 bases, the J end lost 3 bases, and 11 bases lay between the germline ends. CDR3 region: CASSLPSSYYEQYF. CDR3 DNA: TGTGCCAGCAGCTTACCATCCTCCTACTACGAGCAGTACTTC.

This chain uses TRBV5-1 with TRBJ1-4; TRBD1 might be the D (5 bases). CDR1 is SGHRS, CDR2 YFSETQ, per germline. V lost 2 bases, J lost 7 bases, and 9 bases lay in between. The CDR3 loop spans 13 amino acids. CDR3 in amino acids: CASSLGAGEKLFF. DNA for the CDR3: TGCGCCAGCAGCTTAGGGGCAGGTGAAAAACTGTTTTTT.

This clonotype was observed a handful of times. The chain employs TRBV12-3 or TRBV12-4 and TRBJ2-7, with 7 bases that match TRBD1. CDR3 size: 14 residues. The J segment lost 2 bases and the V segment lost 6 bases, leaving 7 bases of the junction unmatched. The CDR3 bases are TGTGCCAGCAGCCAGGACAGGTTTACCTACGAGCAGTACTTC. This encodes CASSQDRFTYEQYF.

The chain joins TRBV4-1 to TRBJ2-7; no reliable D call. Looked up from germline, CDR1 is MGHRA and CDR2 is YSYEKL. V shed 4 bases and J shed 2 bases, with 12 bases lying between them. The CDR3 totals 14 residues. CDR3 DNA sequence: TGCGCCAGCAGCCCCTCAGACTTACCCTACGAGCAGTACTTC. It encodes CASSPSDLPYEQYF.

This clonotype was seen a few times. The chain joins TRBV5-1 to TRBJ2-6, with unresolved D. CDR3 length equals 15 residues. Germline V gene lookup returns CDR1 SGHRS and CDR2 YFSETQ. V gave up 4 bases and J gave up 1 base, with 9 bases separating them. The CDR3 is CASSIRVSGANVLTF. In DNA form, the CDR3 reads TGCGCCAGCAGCATAAGGGTTTCTGGGGCCAACGTCCTGACTTTC. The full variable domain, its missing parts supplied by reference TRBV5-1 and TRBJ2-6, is KAGVTQTPRYLIKTRGQQVTLSCSPISGHRSVSWYQQTPGQGLQFLFEYFSETQRNKGNFPGRFSGRQFSNSRSEMNVSTLELGDSALYLCASSIRVSGANVLTFGAGSRLTVL.

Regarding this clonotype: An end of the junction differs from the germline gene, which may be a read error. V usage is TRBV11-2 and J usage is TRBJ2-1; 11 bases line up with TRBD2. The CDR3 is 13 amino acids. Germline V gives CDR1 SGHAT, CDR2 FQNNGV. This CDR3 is CASSSGRAAVKLF. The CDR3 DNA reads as TGTGCCAGCAGTAGCGGGAGGGCCGCAGTGAAGCTCTTC.

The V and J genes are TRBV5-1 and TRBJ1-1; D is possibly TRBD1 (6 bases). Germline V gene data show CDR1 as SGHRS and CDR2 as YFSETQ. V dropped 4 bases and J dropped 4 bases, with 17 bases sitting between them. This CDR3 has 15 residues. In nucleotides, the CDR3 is TGCGCCAGCAGCCCAAACAGGGCCGTCCCCACTGAAGCTTTCTTT. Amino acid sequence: CASSPNRAVPTEAFF.

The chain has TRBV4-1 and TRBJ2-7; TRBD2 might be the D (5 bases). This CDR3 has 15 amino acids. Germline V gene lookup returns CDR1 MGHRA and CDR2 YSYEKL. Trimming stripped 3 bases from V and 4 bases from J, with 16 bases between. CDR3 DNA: TGCGCCAGCAGCCATTCTACGAGAGGGCCTTACGAGCAGTACTTC. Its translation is CASSHSTRGPYEQYF.

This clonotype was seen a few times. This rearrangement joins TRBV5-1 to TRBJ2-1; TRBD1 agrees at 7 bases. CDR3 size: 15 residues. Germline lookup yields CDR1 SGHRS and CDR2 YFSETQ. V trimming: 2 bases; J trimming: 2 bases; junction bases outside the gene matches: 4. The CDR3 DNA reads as TGCGCCAGCAGCTTAAAAGGGGGCGCCTACAATGAGCAGTTCTTC. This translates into CASSLKGGAYNEQFF.

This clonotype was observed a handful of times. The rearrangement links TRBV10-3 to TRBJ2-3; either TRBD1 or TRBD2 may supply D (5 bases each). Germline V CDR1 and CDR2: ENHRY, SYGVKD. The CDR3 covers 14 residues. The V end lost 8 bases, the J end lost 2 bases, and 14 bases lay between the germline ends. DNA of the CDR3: TGTGCCATCCAAACCGGGACGAACACAGATACGCAGTATTTT. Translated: CAIQTGTNTDTQYF.